This T cell receptor (beta chain) comes out of a study of tumor and adjacent non-tumor tissue in lung cancer. Study overall: On average, productive TCRbeta reads reached about 4.4 million per sample.

The template was RNA from unsorted bulk tissue. TCRbeta libraries were built with three rounds of nested PCR, modified from ARM-PCR. MiXCR, run by TCRdb on the multiplex PCR reads, gives a single entry per CDR3 protein. This sample has more than 85,000 distinct CDR3 sequences, with roughly 80% found just once. For this clonotype: What it binds is unknown.

Study-wide findings and caveats: Tumor repertoires had a smaller top 100 clone share than normal lung. Significantly higher TCR diversity was found in tumor than normal lung.

Sequenced material: lung tumor tissue. This sequence originates from a woman in her sixties with non-small cell lung cancer.

This CDR3 is CTNRGDRAGIGELFF. The CDR3 bases are TGTACCAACAGGGGGGACAGGGCAGGCATCGGGGAGCTGTTTTTT. V and J are TRBV6-5 and TRBJ2-2, with 9 bases that match TRBD1. This CDR3 spans 15 amino acids. Per germline, CDR1 MNHEY and CDR2 SVGAGI.